The T cell receptor (beta chain) under discussion was sequenced for a study of T cells in Graves' hyperthyroidism and ophthalmopathy. Diagnostic assessment was based on clinical symptoms, serum thyroxine and TRAb, thyroid ultrasound and orbital computed tomography. Fresh peripheral blood, roughly 10 ml of it, supplied the PBMCs. As regards this clonotype: The antigen is unknown.

V was trimmed by 8 bases and J by 7 bases, leaving 15 bases between them. The CDR3 runs to 13 residues. Germline V lookup: CDR1 SGHDN, CDR2 FVKESK. Amplified TCR beta CDR3 regions came from RNA transcripts. The study used the HTBI primer set for a first-round RT-PCR of the TCR CDR3. MiXCR, run by TCRdb on the multiplex PCR reads, gives a single entry per CDR3 protein. The sample contains fewer than 700,000 distinct CDR3 sequences, 15% to 20% of which appear only once. Study results and limitations: Most thyroid clonotypes expanded above 0.001 were also detected in blood.

The rearrangement joins TRBV14 to TRBJ2-1; D unresolved. The sequence came from a woman aged 25 to 39 with Graves' hyperthyroidism. The sequenced sample was blood. Here the CDR3 reads CASGLDGPNEQFF. In DNA, the CDR3 is TGTGCCAGCGGATTAGACGGACCTAATGAGCAGTTCTTC.